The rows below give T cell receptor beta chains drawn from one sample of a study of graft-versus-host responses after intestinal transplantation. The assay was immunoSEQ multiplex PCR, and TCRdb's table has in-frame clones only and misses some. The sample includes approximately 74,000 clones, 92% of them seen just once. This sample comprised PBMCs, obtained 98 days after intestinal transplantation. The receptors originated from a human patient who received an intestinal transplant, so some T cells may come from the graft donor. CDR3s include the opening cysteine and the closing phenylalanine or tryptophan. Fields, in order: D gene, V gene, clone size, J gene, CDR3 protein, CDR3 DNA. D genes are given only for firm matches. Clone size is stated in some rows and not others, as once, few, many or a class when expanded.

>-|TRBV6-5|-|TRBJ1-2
CASSYSRGGYTF
TGTGCCAGCAGTTACTCGAGGGGTGGCTACACCTTC
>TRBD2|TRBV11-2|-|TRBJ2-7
CASSHWTSGEGEQYF
TGTGCCAGCAGCCATTGGACTAGCGGAGAGGGGGAGCAGTACTTC
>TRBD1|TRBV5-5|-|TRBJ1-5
CASSLAPGQGGFNQPQHF
TGTGCCAGCAGCTTGGCACCGGGACAGGGGGGTTTCAATCAGCCCCAGCATTTT
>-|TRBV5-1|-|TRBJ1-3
CASSLGGIGTTSGNTIYF
TGCGCCAGCAGCTTGGGAGGCATCGGGACGACCTCTGGAAACACCATATATTTT
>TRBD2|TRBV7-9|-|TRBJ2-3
CASSLSRLPRGGADTQYF
TGTGCCAGCAGCTTAAGCCGCCTGCCGCGGGGGGGCGCAGATACGCAGTATTTT
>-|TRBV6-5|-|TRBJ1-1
CASSLDRLNTEAFF
TGTGCCAGCAGTTTGGACCGTCTGAACACTGAAGCTTTCTTT
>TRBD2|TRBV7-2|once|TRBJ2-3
CASSPTSGGAPDTQYF
TGTGCCAGCAGCCCTACTAGCGGGGGGGCCCCAGATACGCAGTATTTT
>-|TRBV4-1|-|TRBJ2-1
CASSQLVFDEQFF
TGCGCCAGCAGCCAACTAGTTTTCGATGAGCAGTTCTTC
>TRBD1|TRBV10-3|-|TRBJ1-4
CAISEGQGDEKLFF
TGTGCCATCAGTGAGGGACAGGGCGATGAAAAACTGTTTTTT
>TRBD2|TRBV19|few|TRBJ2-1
CASTGRQPNEQFF
TGTGCCAGTACCGGGAGGCAACCCAATGAGCAGTTCTTC
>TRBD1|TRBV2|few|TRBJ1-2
CARGQDNYGYTF
TGTGCCAGGGGACAGGATAACTATGGCTACACCTTC
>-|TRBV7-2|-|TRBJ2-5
CASSLAVRQHQETQYF
TGTGCCAGCAGCTTAGCTGTCCGACAGCACCAAGAGACCCAGTACTTC